This T cell receptor (beta chain) was obtained from a study of T cells in Graves' hyperthyroidism and ophthalmopathy. As for this clonotype: Its antigen is still unknown. A junction end diverges from the germline sequence, so it may reflect a read error.

The CDR3 is 15 residues long. Germline V gene data show CDR1 as SGHNT and CDR2 as YYREEE (reference sequence). The TCR beta CDR3 regions underwent amplification using RNA transcripts as the source. The HTBI primer set was used in a first-round RT-PCR of the TCR CDR3. One entry per CDR3 protein results from TCRdb running MiXCR on the multiplex PCR reads. Here the sample spans 650,000 to 800,000 distinct CDR3 sequences, about 45% being singletons. Study findings and constraints: By a 13 V-J model, ophthalmopathy was set apart from stable hyperthyroidism. Appearing also in blood were most of the thyroid clonotypes expanded above 0.001.

The clonotype was recovered from an adult man with Graves' disease, either hyperthyroidism or ophthalmopathy (not recorded which). The V gene is TRBV5-4, the J gene TRBJ1-1, with D tentatively TRBD1 (6 bases). The specimen sequenced was peripheral blood or thyroid tissue (not recorded which). DNA for the CDR3: TGCGCCAGCAGCTTTGACAGGAATGGCTACACTGAAGCTTTCTTT. Encoded protein: CASSFDRNGYTEAFF.